This T cell receptor beta chain is drawn from a study of CD8+ T cells in alopecia areata. V was cut by 1 base and J by 2 bases, with 11 bases left in between. Germline V CDR1 and CDR2: GTSNPN, SVGIG (reference sequence). This CDR3 is 14 amino acids long. Extraction of RNA preceded its reverse transcription into cDNA, which served as the sequencing template. Profiled with immunoSEQ multiplex PCR; TCRdb holds only in-frame clones, not every one. Here the sample spans roughly 73,000 clones, roughly 30% being singletons. The treatment denotes: oral pan-JAK inhibitor, 5-10 mg twice daily. Sequencing was performed on CD8+ T cells sorted from blood, taken at week 4, from a patient treated with tofacitinib. This receptor was taken from a human donor with alopecia areata. The chain joins TRBV30 to TRBJ1-1, with D tentatively TRBD1 (5 bases). The CDR3 DNA sequence: TGTGCCTGGAGTGGGGGGATTATCAACACTGAAGCTTTCTTT. Protein: CAWSGGIINTEAFF.